This T cell receptor beta chain originates from a study of blood T cell repertoires in COVID-19. Profiled with immunoSEQ multiplex PCR; TCRdb holds only in-frame clones, not every one. The data show around 130,000 clones, approximately 79% seen once. The V and J ends lost 4 bases and 1 base respectively, with 13 bases between them. The CDR3 covers 15 residues. Per the germline V gene, CDR1 is LNHDA and CDR2 is SQIVND (reference sequence). J is TRBJ1-1 and V is TRBV19; D is uncertain. This TCR came from a man aged 35-49 years with acute COVID-19. The material sequenced was PBMCs or T cells enriched from blood (not recorded which). CDR3 sequence: CASSTGRVGNTEAFF. The DNA for the CDR3 is TGTGCCAGTAGTACCGGGAGGGTGGGGAACACTGAAGCTTTCTTT.